Sequencing of this TCR beta chain was carried out in a study of blood T cell repertoires in COVID-19. Study at large: Samples taken during acute and convalescent COVID-19 were collected in the United States, Italy and Spain. Sources were T cells, B-cell-depleted T cells, or PBMCs; the material itself was cDNA or gDNA.

The length of the CDR3 is 11 residues. In germline, CDR1 is KGHSH, CDR2 LQKENI. Trimming pared 6 bases from V and 3 bases from J, leaving 5 bases between. How the authors handled the data: Using reference gene primer amplification, nucleated cell counts were estimated. The table came from immunoSEQ multiplex PCR; TCRdb's copy has only in-frame clones and leaves some out. V and J calls plus clone size are reproduced from that table; the DNA served to infer D and trimming. This sample has some 220,000 clones, with roughly 75% found just once. With regard to this clone: Other DNA sequences in this sample translate to the same CDR3.

The specimen was peripheral blood. The sequence came from a woman between 65 and 79 years old with acute or convalescent COVID-19. This sequence joins TRBV18 and TRBJ2-5; D is ambiguous. CDR3 loop: CASSPEETQYF. In DNA, the CDR3 is TGTGCCAGCTCTCCGGAAGAGACCCAGTACTTC. The full variable domain, with the rest looked up from reference TRBV18 and TRBJ2-5, is NAGVMQNPRHLVRRRGQEARLRCSPMKGHSHVYWYRQLPEEGLKFMVYLQKENIIDESGMPKERFSAEFPKEGPSILRIQQVVRGDSAAYFCASSPEETQYFGPGTRLLVL.